This passage covers 26 T cell receptor beta chains from one sample sequenced in a study of blood T cell repertoires in COVID-19. The assay was immunoSEQ multiplex PCR, and TCRdb's table has in-frame clones only and misses some. The profile shows around 260,000 clones, 70% to 90% of them singletons. The material sequenced was PBMCs or T cells enriched from blood (not recorded which). The source is a woman in her twenties or thirties who had recovered from COVID-19.

Worth noting for this clone: Other DNA sequences in the same sample also yield this CDR3. The rearrangement uses TRBV6-5 and TRBJ2-1, with 8 bases that match TRBD2. J gave up 0 bases and V 3 bases, and 1 base lay outside the gene matches. Germline values: CDR1 MNHEY, CDR2 SVGAGI. CDR3 length: 15 residues. The CDR3 sequence: CASSYSGASYNEQFF. CDR3 coding DNA: TGTGCCAGCAGTTATAGCGGGGCCTCCTACAATGAGCAGTTCTTC.

V is TRBV6-2 or TRBV6-3 and J is TRBJ2-1, with TRBD2 identical over 14 bases. The CDR3 has 16 residues. CDR1 MNHEY and CDR2 SVGEGT come from the germline V gene. V shed 6 bases and J 6 bases; nucleotides not matched to a gene: 7. For the CDR3, the DNA is TGTGCCAGCAGCCGAGGGACTAGCGGGAGAGGCAATGAGCAGTTCTTC. This translates into CASSRGTSGRGNEQFF.

The genes are TRBV2 and TRBJ2-7; perhaps TRBD2 as D (5 bases). Germline V lookup: CDR1 SNHLY, CDR2 FYNNEI. The V and J ends lost 6 bases and 0 bases respectively, with 15 bases between them. The length of the CDR3 is 15 residues. CDR3 sequence: CASRLGAFVSYEQYF. CDR3 sequence (DNA): TGTGCCAGCAGACTGGGAGCCTTCGTCTCCTACGAGCAGTACTTC.

This chain connects TRBV28 to TRBJ1-6, with 9 nucleotides matching TRBD1. CDR1 and CDR2 (germline): MDHEN, SYDVKM. CDR3 length: 15 amino acids. V gave up 6 bases and J gave up 5 bases; unmatched junction bases: 5. This CDR3 is CASRGTGFNNSPLHF. In DNA, the CDR3 is TGTGCCAGCAGGGGGACAGGGTTCAATAATTCACCCCTCCACTTT.

V is TRBV28 and J is TRBJ2-2; D remains unclear. This CDR3 has 12 amino acids. The germline V gene encodes CDR1 MDHEN and CDR2 SYDVKM. The V end was cut by 5 bases, the J end by 7 bases, with 8 bases between. The CDR3 sequence is CASSVLIGELFF. The CDR3 region has the DNA TGTGCCAGCAGTGTACTTATCGGGGAGCTGTTTTTT.

This chain links TRBV13 with TRBJ1-1; maybe TRBD1 (5 bases). The CDR3 has 13 amino acids. In germline, CDR1 is PRHDT, CDR2 FYEKMQ (reference sequence). The ends were cut back, 5 bases at V and 7 bases at J, with 14 bases in the middle. CDR3 bases: TGTGCCAGCAGCCCCCAGGGAGGAATTGAAGCTTTCTTT. This translates into CASSPQGGIEAFF.

This clone was recorded only once. V usage is TRBV6-6 and J usage is TRBJ1-3; 11 bases fit TRBD1. Unmatched junction bases numbered 8, after V lost 6 bases and J lost 4 bases. This CDR3 contains 16 residues. CDR1 is MNHNY, CDR2 SVGAGI, per germline (reference sequence). This chain's CDR3 is CASRVGQGAKGNTIYF. CDR3 nucleotides: TGTGCCAGCAGGGTTGGACAGGGGGCAAAAGGAAACACCATATATTTT.

The V gene is TRBV5-4, the J gene TRBJ2-5; 7 positions match TRBD2. After removal of 1 base from V and 4 bases from J, the junction contained 10 bases not matched to a gene. The CDR3 runs to 16 residues. The V gene's germline CDR1 is SGHNT and CDR2 YYREEE (reference sequence). CDR3 sequence: CASSLRVSGQGETQYF. DNA for the CDR3: TGTGCCAGCAGCTTGAGGGTTAGCGGGCAGGGAGAGACCCAGTACTTC.

This clone came up once. The J gene is TRBJ1-6, the V gene TRBV2, with unresolved D. The germline V gene has CDR1 SNHLY and CDR2 FYNNEI. Trimming stripped 6 bases from V and 9 bases from J, with 12 bases between. This CDR3 is 13 amino acids long. CDR3 coding DNA: TGTGCCAGCAGGGTGACATACGGTTCACCCCTCCACTTT. The encoded protein is CASRVTYGSPLHF.

This sequence joins TRBV5-1 and TRBJ2-3; D is unresolved. CDR1 and CDR2 from the germline V gene are SGHRS and YFSETQ. This CDR3 region has 15 residues. V lost 0 bases, J lost 0 bases, and 8 bases lay in between. The CDR3 loop is CASSLGAESTDTQYF. CDR3 DNA: TGCGCCAGCAGCTTGGGTGCGGAAAGCACAGATACGCAGTATTTT.

Only one count was recorded for this clone. The chain recombines TRBV5-1 with TRBJ1-2; 7 positions agree with TRBD1. With V trimmed by 5 bases and J by 2 bases, 6 bases remained unmatched. The CDR3 contains 14 residues. In germline, CDR1 is SGHRS, CDR2 YFSETQ. Here the CDR3 DNA reads TGCGCCAGCAGTGAGACGGGACAGAACTATGGCTACACCTTC. Protein sequence: CASSETGQNYGYTF.

The chain couples TRBV5-4 to TRBJ2-7; possibly TRBD2 for D (5 bases). Germline CDR1 reads SGHNT; CDR2 reads YYREEE (reference sequence). The CDR3 is made up of 12 amino acids. V was pared by 10 bases and J by 0 bases, with 11 bases between. CDR3 region: CASGSDSYEQYF. CDR3 in DNA: TGTGCCTCGGGAAGCGACTCCTACGAGCAGTACTTC.

This clone was detected a few times. The rearrangement uses TRBV2 and TRBJ2-1; TRBD2 aligns across 10 bases. J lost 2 bases, V lost 4 bases, and 2 bases had no gene match. Germline V gene sequence: CDR1 SNHLY, CDR2 FYNNEI. The CDR3 is made up of 15 amino acids. CDR3 bases: TGTGCCAGCAGTGGTAGCGGGGGGCCCTACAATGAGCAGTTCTTC. Translated, it gives CASSGSGGPYNEQFF.

The chain carries TRBV2 and TRBJ1-5; possible D gene TRBD1, 6 bases. CDR1 is SNHLY and CDR2 is FYNNEI in the germline V gene. The CDR3 runs 14 residues. Trimming cost V 1 base and J 3 bases, with 7 bases left between them. CDR3 residues: CASSEGGPNQPQHF. CDR3 DNA sequence: TGTGCCAGCAGTGAAGGGGGGCCCAATCAGCCCCAGCATTTT. The full variable domain, in which reference TRBV2 and TRBJ1-5 provide the parts outside the CDR3, is EPEVTQTPSHQVTQMGQEVILRCVPISNHLYFYWYRQILGQKVEFLVSFYNNEISEKSEIFDDQFSVERPDGSNFTLKIRSTKLEDSAMYFCASSEGGPNQPQHFGDGTRLSIL.

The rearrangement links TRBV19 to TRBJ1-5; D call uncertain. The CDR3 is 17 residues long. With 1 base removed from V and 4 bases from J, the gap between germline ends came to 17 bases. Germline V CDR1 and CDR2: LNHDA, SQIVND (reference sequence). The CDR3 coding sequence is TGTGCCAGTAGTATAGGGCGATCCGGAGAGAGGAATCAGCCCCAGCATTTT. Translating it yields CASSIGRSGERNQPQHF.

The V call is TRBV4-1, the J call TRBJ1-4; 8 bases are a match to TRBD1. V lost 4 bases, J lost 3 bases, and 7 bases stayed unmatched. This CDR3 comprises 16 residues. Germline V CDR1 and CDR2: MGHRA, YSYEKL. For the CDR3, the DNA is TGCGCCAGCAGCCTGAGCAGGGGGCAGTCTAATGAAAAACTGTTTTTT. Its translation: CASSLSRGQSNEKLFF.

This chain links TRBV5-1 with TRBJ1-3, with 7 bases aligning to TRBD1. The V and J ends lost 6 bases and 3 bases, in that order; junction bases with no gene match: 9. The CDR3 runs 15 residues. CDR1 SGHRS and CDR2 YFSETQ come from the germline V gene. CDR3 DNA sequence: TGCGCCAGCACCTCTACAGGGGACATTGGAAACACCATATATTTT. Protein sequence: CASTSTGDIGNTIYF.

This chain connects TRBV25-1 to TRBJ2-7; D not certain. Germline-derived CDR1 and CDR2 are MGHDK and SYGVNS. The CDR3 totals 12 residues. Between the trimmed V and J ends, which lost 5 bases and 2 bases, there was a span of 7 bases. This chain's CDR3 is CASSFTAYEQYF. CDR3 nucleotides: TGTGCCAGCAGTTTTACGGCCTACGAGCAGTACTTC.

This clone was detected only a few times. The genes are TRBV28 and TRBJ1-4; TRBD1 agrees at 9 bases. The CDR3 is 17 amino acids. The ends lost 2 bases at V and 7 bases at J; junction bases unmatched: 11. From germline, CDR1 is MDHEN and CDR2 SYDVKM. CDR3 sequence: CASSLGDRVVGSEKLFF. CDR3 nucleotides: TGTGCCAGCAGTTTAGGGGACAGGGTAGTTGGGAGTGAAAAACTGTTTTTT.

The chain links TRBV4-2 to TRBJ1-2; 9 bases align to TRBD1. V lost 3 bases, J lost 6 bases, and 11 bases stayed unmatched. Germline lookup yields CDR1 LGHNA and CDR2 YNFKEQ. This CDR3 has 16 amino acids. The CDR3 loop is CASSHTSLRDRDGYTF. CDR3 in DNA: TGTGCCAGCAGCCATACCTCCCTCCGGGACAGGGATGGCTACACCTTC.

This chain joins TRBV29-1 and TRBJ1-3; 7 bases line up with TRBD1. V lost 0 bases to trimming and J lost 0 bases; unmatched junction nucleotides: 8. The germline CDR1 and CDR2 sequences are SQVTM and ANQGSEA. The CDR3 sequence is 17 residues long. The chain's CDR3 is CSVEERKTGLSGNTIYF. The CDR3 region has the DNA TGCAGCGTTGAAGAAAGAAAGACAGGGCTCTCTGGAAACACCATATATTTT.

This clone came up once. This chain joins TRBV13 and TRBJ1-2; D might be TRBD1 (5 bases). Trimming took off 0 bases at V and 7 bases at J, with 24 bases between the two ends. Looked up from germline, CDR1 is PRHDT and CDR2 is FYEKMQ (reference sequence). The CDR3 runs to 18 residues. The DNA of the CDR3 is TGTGCCAGCAGCTTAGGATGGGGCTTGCTGCTAGACGTCGCTGGCTACACCTTC. It codes for CASSLGWGLLLDVAGYTF.

The CDR3 nucleotides read TGTGCCAGCAGGAACAGGGGTCTTCCATACGAGCAGTACTTC. Protein product: CASRNRGLPYEQYF. The chain carries TRBV27 and TRBJ2-7, with 7 nucleotides matching TRBD1. Germline CDR1 MNHEY, CDR2 SMNVEV (reference sequence). The CDR3 is made up of 14 amino acids. V gave up 6 bases and J gave up 4 bases; unmatched junction bases: 9.

V usage is TRBV25-1 and J usage is TRBJ1-4; 8 bases align to TRBD1. CDR1 is MGHDK and CDR2 is SYGVNS in the germline V gene. Unmatched junction bases numbered 5, after V lost 3 bases and J lost 8 bases. The CDR3 extends over 14 amino acids. The CDR3 DNA sequence: TGTGCCAGCAGTGATAAGACAGGGGAAGAAAAACTGTTTTTT. Protein: CASSDKTGEEKLFF.

The chain has TRBV30 and TRBJ1-5; the D gene is possibly TRBD1 (6 bases). Between the trimmed V and J ends, which lost 4 bases and 3 bases, there was a span of 10 bases. The CDR3 is 13 residues long. From germline, CDR1 is GTSNPN and CDR2 SVGIG (reference sequence). The CDR3 sequence is CAWKGDVNQPQHF. The CDR3 DNA reads as TGTGCCTGGAAGGGGGATGTCAATCAGCCCCAGCATTTT.

The chain joins TRBV6-1 to TRBJ2-7, with a weak D call TRBD1 (6 bases). This CDR3 has 15 residues. The V end lost 1 base, the J end lost 2 bases, and 12 bases lay between the germline ends. Looked up from germline, CDR1 is MNHNS and CDR2 is SASEGT. CDR3 region: CASSEGQGITYEQYF. The DNA of the CDR3 is TGTGCCAGCAGTGAAGGTCAGGGGATAACCTACGAGCAGTACTTC.